The rows below give T cell receptor beta chains drawn from one sample of a study of control samples from healthy donors and cancer patients. Libraries were prepared by immunoSEQ multiplex PCR; TCRdb keeps only in-frame clonotypes and omits some of them. The sample records 150,000 to 200,000 clones, around 94% being singletons. The sample consisted of blood. The receptor set was obtained from a woman aged 18-29 years in good health. CDR3s include the opening cysteine and the closing phenylalanine or tryptophan. Each record gives: D gene, V gene, clone size, J gene, CDR3 protein, CDR3 DNA. The D gene is left open where the match is weak. The size field is filled for only some rows; it gives once, few, many or a size class.

>TRBD2|TRBV2|-|TRBJ2-1
CASKGASGEFF
TGTGCCAGCAAGGGAGCTAGCGGGGAGTTCTTC
>-|TRBV18|once|TRBJ1-5
CASSETGPNQPQHF
TGTGCCAGCTCAGAAACAGGGCCCAATCAGCCCCAGCATTTT
>-|TRBV6-1|-|TRBJ2-6
CASSEEEGRGLLAGANVLTF
TGTGCCAGCAGTGAAGAGGAGGGCAGGGGACTATTAGCTGGGGCCAACGTCCTGACTTTC
>TRBD1|TRBV6-2/TRBV6-3|-|TRBJ2-1
CASSPQGGQVRNEQFF
TGTGCCAGCAGCCCCCAGGGGGGACAGGTCCGCAATGAGCAGTTCTTC
>TRBD1|TRBV7-2|-|TRBJ2-3
CASSFFTGTGGSTDTQYF
TGTGCCAGCAGCTTCTTCACTGGGACAGGGGGTAGCACAGATACGCAGTATTTT
>TRBD1|TRBV9|-|TRBJ1-5
CASSSGTGFNQPQHF
TGTGCCAGCTCTAGTGGGACAGGGTTCAATCAGCCCCAGCATTTT
>-|TRBV5-1|-|TRBJ2-1
CASSLAGSNEQFF
TGCGCCAGCAGCTTGGCGGGGAGCAATGAGCAGTTCTTC
>-|TRBV6-5|-|TRBJ1-4
CASSLTVGGEKLFF
TGTGCCAGCAGCCTAACAGTGGGGGGTGAAAAACTGTTTTTT
>-|TRBV20-1|-|TRBJ2-3
CSARRADTQYF
TGCAGTGCTAGAAGGGCCGATACGCAGTATTTT
>-|TRBV28|-|TRBJ2-7
CASSFGGSGGEQYF
TGTGCCAGCAGTTTTGGGGGGTCAGGGGGCGAGCAGTACTTC
>-|TRBV11-2|-|TRBJ1-3
CASSLASSSGNTIYF
TGTGCCAGCAGCTTAGCTTCCAGCTCTGGAAACACCATATATTTT
>-|TRBV27|-|TRBJ2-7
CASSLWGGGTAYEQYF
TGTGCCAGCAGTTTATGGGGCGGGGGGACAGCCTACGAGCAGTACTTC
>-|TRBV28|-|TRBJ1-2
CASSFVGSNYGYTF
TGTGCCAGCAGTTTTGTAGGATCGAACTATGGCTACACCTTC
>-|TRBV11-3|-|TRBJ1-2
CASSLGGQPGYTF
TGTGCCAGCAGCTTAGGGGGCCAGCCCGGCTACACCTTC
>TRBD1|TRBV5-1|-|TRBJ2-7
CASKTQGATYEQYF
TGCGCCAGCAAAACACAGGGGGCGACCTACGAGCAGTACTTC
>-|TRBV5-1|-|TRBJ1-1
CASSLESGSEAFF
TGCGCCAGCAGCTTGGAGTCCGGGTCTGAAGCTTTCTTT
>-|TRBV5-1|-|TRBJ1-1
CASSFKPSGHTEAFF
TGCGCCAGCAGCTTTAAGCCCAGCGGACACACTGAAGCTTTCTTT
>-|TRBV29-1|-|TRBJ1-4
CSVTRGATNEKLFF
TGCAGCGTTACCAGGGGCGCAACTAATGAAAAACTGTTTTTT
>-|TRBV19|-|TRBJ1-5
CASSIIEAGDQPQHF
TGTGCCAGTAGTATAATAGAAGCAGGGGATCAGCCCCAGCATTTT
>-|TRBV5-8|once|TRBJ1-2
CASSQSGLDGYTF
TGTGCCAGCAGCCAGTCGGGTTTGGATGGCTACACCTTC
>-|TRBV6-1|-|TRBJ2-2
CASSGYGGHNTGELFF
TGTGCCAGCAGTGGGTATGGGGGTCATAACACCGGGGAGCTGTTTTTT
>-|TRBV19|once|TRBJ1-1
CASSITEPNTEAFF
TGTGCCAGTAGTATTACAGAGCCGAACACTGAAGCTTTCTTT
>TRBD1|TRBV6-1|-|TRBJ2-7
CASSEGLGQGIYEQYF
TGTGCCAGCAGTGAAGGTTTGGGACAGGGGATCTACGAGCAGTACTTC
>-|TRBV4-2|-|TRBJ1-3
CASSQERTKAGNTIYF
TGTGCCAGCAGCCAAGAACGCACCAAGGCGGGAAACACCATATATTTT
>-|TRBV28|-|TRBJ2-1
CASSLFVDEQFF
TGTGCCAGCAGTTTATTCGTCGATGAGCAGTTCTTC
>TRBD1|TRBV12-5|-|TRBJ1-1
CASVRQGVTEAFF
TGTGCTAGTGTTAGACAGGGTGTAACTGAAGCTTTCTTT
>-|TRBV11-2|once|TRBJ2-2
CASSTRRGTGELFF
TGTGCCAGCAGCACTAGAAGGGGGACCGGGGAGCTGTTTTTT
>-|TRBV5-1|once|TRBJ2-3
CASSLAAGSTDTQYF
TGCGCCAGCAGCTTGGCCGCGGGATCCACAGATACGCAGTATTTT
>TRBD2|TRBV2|-|TRBJ2-7
CASSDSTSGGYYEQYF
TGTGCCAGCAGCGACTCGACTAGCGGGGGTTACTACGAGCAGTACTTC
>-|TRBV19|-|TRBJ1-1
CASSTPSHYRVNTEAFF
TGTGCCAGTAGTACCCCTTCCCATTACCGAGTGAACACTGAAGCTTTCTTT
>TRBD1|TRBV12-5|-|TRBJ2-3
CASGRTGGTDTQYF
TGTGCTAGTGGTAGGACAGGGGGTACAGATACGCAGTATTTT
>-|TRBV6-2/TRBV6-3|-|TRBJ1-1
CASSPRGATEAFF
TGTGCCAGCAGTCCGAGGGGCGCCACTGAAGCTTTCTTT
>-|TRBV19|-|TRBJ1-5
CASSIDLGLLSLPQHF
TGTGCCAGTAGTATAGATCTCGGACTCCTGTCGCTCCCCCAGCATTTT
>-|TRBV5-4|-|TRBJ1-2
CASSGSRAREVGYTF
TGTGCCAGCAGCGGTTCTAGGGCCAGGGAGGTGGGCTACACCTTC
>-|TRBV19|-|TRBJ2-7
CASSGSGFRGAYEQYF
TGTGCCAGCAGTGGGTCAGGGTTCCGCGGGGCCTACGAGCAGTACTTC
>-|TRBV5-4|-|TRBJ2-2
CASSFGGRTGELFF
TGTGCCAGCAGCTTCGGGGGAAGGACCGGGGAGCTGTTTTTT
>-|TRBV10-3|few|TRBJ1-2
CAIGTDYNYGYTF
TGTGCCATCGGGACGGATTACAACTATGGCTACACCTTC